The entry that follows covers one TCR beta chain sequence. Its cognate antigen is unknown. The germline gene is not matched at one end of the junction; a read error may be the cause. This CDR3 is 12 amino acids long. The V gene's germline CDR1 is SNHLY and CDR2 FYNNEI. The record originates from a study of T cell responses to AZD1222 COVID-19 vaccine. Some clones are missing from TCRdb's copy, which holds only in-frame ones; the method was immunoSEQ multiplex PCR. This sample carries around 150,000 clones, approximately 80% of them seen once, and the ten largest clones take about 4%. General study points: The sample set comprised mostly white British donors with more females, and clonal diversity was possibly underestimated. At baseline, just 6 or 7 AZD1222 recipients tested seropositive. Unmutated variant regions are reportedly targeted by nearly half of spike-specific TCRs. In all cases, repertoires were sampled only after the peak T cell response.

The sample consisted of peripheral blood, taken on day 0 of AZD1222 vaccination. This TCR came from an adult in good health. The chain carries TRBV2 and TRBJ2-1; no firm D call. The CDR3: CASSPRTAGSIF. The CDR3, as DNA: TGTGCCAGCAGTCCGCGGACGGCCGGATCCATCTTC.